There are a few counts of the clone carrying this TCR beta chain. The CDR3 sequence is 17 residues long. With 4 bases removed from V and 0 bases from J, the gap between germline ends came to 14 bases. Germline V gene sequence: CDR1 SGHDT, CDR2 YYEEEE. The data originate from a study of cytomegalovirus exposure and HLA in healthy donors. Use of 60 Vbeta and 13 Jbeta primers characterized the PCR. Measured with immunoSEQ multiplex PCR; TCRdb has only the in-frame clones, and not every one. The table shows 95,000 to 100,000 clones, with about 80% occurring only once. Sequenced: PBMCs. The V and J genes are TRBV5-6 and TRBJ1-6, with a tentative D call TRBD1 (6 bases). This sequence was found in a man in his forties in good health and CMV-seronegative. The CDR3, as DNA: TGTGCCAGCAGCCCGGGAACAGGGAGCTCCTATAATTCACCCCTCCACTTT. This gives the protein CASSPGTGSSYNSPLHF.